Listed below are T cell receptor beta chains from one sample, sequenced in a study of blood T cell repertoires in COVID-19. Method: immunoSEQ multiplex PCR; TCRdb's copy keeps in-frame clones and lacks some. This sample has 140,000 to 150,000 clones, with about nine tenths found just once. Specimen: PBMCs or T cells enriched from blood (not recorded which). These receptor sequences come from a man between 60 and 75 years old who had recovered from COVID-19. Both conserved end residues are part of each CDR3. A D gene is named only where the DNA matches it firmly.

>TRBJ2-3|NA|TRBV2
TGTGCCACCAAACAGGGCTCAGATACGCAGTATTTT
CATKQGSDTQYF
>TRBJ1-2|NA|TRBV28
TGTGCCAGCACCTCCGGGACAAGAAATGGCTACACCTTC
CASTSGTRNGYTF
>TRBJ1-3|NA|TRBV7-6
TGTGCCAGCAGCTTGTTCCCGAGCTCTGGAAACACCATATATTTT
CASSLFPSSGNTIYF
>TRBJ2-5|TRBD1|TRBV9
TGTGCCAGCAGCGGGGGACAGGGCCAAGAGACCCAGTACTTC
CASSGGQGQETQYF
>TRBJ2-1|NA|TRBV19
TGTGCCAGTAGTATAACGGACAGTAGGTTCTTC
CASSITDSRFF
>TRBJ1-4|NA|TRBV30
TGTGCCTTAACAACTAATGAAAAACTGTTTTTT
CALTTNEKLFF
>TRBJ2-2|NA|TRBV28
TGTGCCAGCAGTCCACCAAAGGACAGCTGGACCGGGGAGCTGTTTTTT
CASSPPKDSWTGELFF
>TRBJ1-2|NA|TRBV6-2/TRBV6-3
TGTGCCAGCAGTCCGGACAGCTATGGCTACACCTTC
CASSPDSYGYTF
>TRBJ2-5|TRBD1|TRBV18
TGTGCCAGCTCACTTGGAGGCAACAGGGGAAAGACCCAGTACTTC
CASSLGGNRGKTQYF
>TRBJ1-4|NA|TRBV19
TGTGCCAGTAGTGCGAAACCACCGGGACAATGGGGGGAAAAACTGTTTTTT
CASSAKPPGQWGEKLFF